Following are 25 T cell receptor beta chains from one sample sequenced in a study of blood T cell repertoires in COVID-19. The assay was immunoSEQ multiplex PCR, and TCRdb's table has in-frame clones only and misses some. The data contain about 74,000 clones, around 88% of them singletons. The sequencing input was peripheral blood. The receptors here all came from a woman aged 80 or over with active or convalescent COVID-19.

The chain has TRBV5-6 and TRBJ2-7, with 7 bases fitting TRBD1. V shed 1 base, J shed 7 bases, and the junction held 8 bases outside the gene matches. There are 14 residues in the CDR3. Germline V gene data show CDR1 as SGHDT and CDR2 as YYEEEE. DNA for the CDR3: TGTGCCAGCAGCTTGAGGGGGCTCCACGGGGAGCAGTACTTC. This codes for CASSLRGLHGEQYF.

This chain links TRBV7-2 with TRBJ1-2; TRBD1 matches at 10 bases. The germline V gene has CDR1 SGHTA and CDR2 FQGNSA. The V segment lost 8 bases and the J segment 8 bases; nucleotides outside the gene matches: 17. The CDR3 spans 16 residues. The chain's CDR3 is CASPGIRSDRGVGYTF. The CDR3 DNA sequence: TGTGCCAGCCCAGGAATAAGATCGGACAGGGGGGTCGGCTACACCTTC.

This chain uses TRBV27 with TRBJ1-2, with TRBD1 matching over 10 bases. V was clipped by 3 bases and J by 7 bases; unmatched bases: 2. The CDR3 totals 13 residues. Per the germline V gene, CDR1 is MNHEY and CDR2 is SMNVEV (reference sequence). CDR3 region: CASSFGTGVGYTF. The DNA of the CDR3 is TGTGCCAGCAGTTTCGGGACAGGGGTTGGCTACACCTTC.

V is TRBV4-3 and J is TRBJ2-1; 11 bases agree with TRBD2. This CDR3 spans 19 amino acids. After removal of 0 bases from V and 0 bases from J, the junction contained 7 bases not matched to a gene. Germline-derived CDR1 and CDR2 are LGHNA and YSLEER. CDR3 sequence (DNA): TGCGCCAGCAGCCAAGATAACCTAGCGGGGGGAATCTCCTACAATGAGCAGTTCTTC. Translated: CASSQDNLAGGISYNEQFF.

V gene TRBV5-4 combines with J gene TRBJ2-5, with TRBD2 identical over 9 bases. The junction had 5 bases not matched to a gene; V was cut back by 1 base and J by 7 bases. This CDR3 spans 14 amino acids. The V gene's germline CDR1 is SGHNT and CDR2 YYREEE (reference sequence). The CDR3 protein is CASSLPSGAGTQYF. The CDR3 DNA reads as TGTGCCAGCAGCTTGCCTAGCGGGGCCGGGACCCAGTACTTC.

The chain combines TRBV11-3 with TRBJ1-1; 8 positions agree with TRBD1. Losses at the gene ends were 4 bases for V and 10 bases for J; bases not matched to a gene: 2. The CDR3 runs to 11 residues. Germline CDR1 reads SGHNT; CDR2 reads YENEEA. CDR3 nucleotide sequence: TGTGCCAGCAGCTCCGACAGGGGAGCTTTCTTT. This codes for CASSSDRGAFF.

V is TRBV6-1 and J is TRBJ2-3; 11 bases align to TRBD2. Germline V gives CDR1 MNHNS, CDR2 SASEGT. This CDR3 spans 17 amino acids. The trim removed 2 bases at V and 5 bases at J, leaving 9 bases unmatched. The CDR3 sequence: CASSEKVAGGLGDTQYF. Written as DNA, the CDR3 is TGTGCCAGCAGTGAAAAGGTAGCGGGAGGGCTTGGAGATACGCAGTATTTT.

The chain has TRBV7-9 and TRBJ2-7; TRBD2 aligns across 9 bases. The junction had 6 bases not matched to a gene; V was cut back by 5 bases and J by 4 bases. This CDR3 has 14 residues. Germline CDR1 SEHNR, CDR2 FQNEAQ (reference sequence). CDR3 residues: CASSPGGLAYEQYF. DNA for the CDR3: TGTGCCAGCAGCCCAGGCGGACTAGCGTACGAGCAGTACTTC.

The V and J genes are TRBV5-1 and TRBJ1-3, with TRBD1 matching over 9 bases. The CDR3 is made up of 17 amino acids. Germline lookup yields CDR1 SGHRS and CDR2 YFSETQ. V lost 4 bases and J lost 0; bases outside the gene matches: 8. DNA of the CDR3: TGCGCCAGCAGCCCGAGACAGGGGGGGATCTCTGGAAACACCATATATTTT. Translated: CASSPRQGGISGNTIYF.

The V gene is TRBV14, the J gene TRBJ2-5; 7 bases match TRBD2. V lost 0 bases and J lost 5; bases outside the gene matches: 9. This CDR3 region has 16 residues. Germline assignment: CDR1 SGHDN and CDR2 FVKESK. CDR3 coding DNA: TGTGCCAGCAGCCAAGATATCGGACTAGGGAGTGAGACCCAGTACTTC. This translates into CASSQDIGLGSETQYF.

The chain employs TRBV30 and TRBJ2-6; D gene unclear. Germline V gives CDR1 GTSNPN, CDR2 SVGIG (reference sequence). The V end was cut by 0 bases, the J end by 0 bases, with 6 bases between. The CDR3 sequence is 15 residues long. CDR3 protein: CAWSVRSSGANVLTF. In DNA form, the CDR3 reads TGTGCCTGGAGTGTAAGGAGCTCTGGGGCCAACGTCCTGACTTTC.

The chain couples TRBV9 to TRBJ2-7; the match to TRBD2 covers 13 bases. CDR1 SGDLS and CDR2 YYNGEE come from the germline V gene. With V trimmed by 2 bases and J by 2 bases, 4 bases remained unmatched. The CDR3 loop spans 16 amino acids. CDR3 sequence: CASSVSGTSGAYEQYF. CDR3 coding DNA: TGTGCCAGCAGCGTCTCCGGGACTAGCGGGGCCTACGAGCAGTACTTC.

The gene calls are TRBV2 and TRBJ1-1; D perhaps matches TRBD1 (6 bases). Trimming shortened V by 4 bases and J by 4 bases, and 13 bases separated the two germline ends. The length of the CDR3 is 14 residues. CDR1 is SNHLY, CDR2 FYNNEI, per germline. For the CDR3, the DNA is TGTGCCAGCAGTGGTGGGGGGGGCGGCACTGAAGCTTTCTTT. Translated: CASSGGGGGTEAFF.

The chain uses TRBV7-3 and TRBJ2-2, with D possibly TRBD1 on 6 matching bases. V lost 6 bases to trimming and J lost 1 base, with 12 bases between them. CDR1 is SGHTA, CDR2 FQGTGA, per germline. The CDR3 consists of 15 residues. DNA for the CDR3: TGTGCCAGCAGACGGGACAACCGGAACACCGGGGAGCTGTTTTTT. Amino acids: CASRRDNRNTGELFF.

The genes are TRBV3-1 (or the pseudogene TRBV3-2) and TRBJ1-2, with 10 positions matching TRBD1. Germline CDR1 reads LGHDT; CDR2 reads YNNKEL (reference sequence). The CDR3 runs 14 residues. Trimming took 3 bases from V and 4 from J; bases not matched to a gene: 2. The DNA of the CDR3 is TGTGCCAGCAGCCAGAGGACAGGGGGCTATGGCTACACCTTC. As protein: CASSQRTGGYGYTF.

On this clone: Mismatch with germline at one junction end may stem from a read error. The chain's CDR3 is CASSLGGVWDTQYF. In DNA, the CDR3 is TGTGCTAGCAGCTTAGGGGGGGTTTGGGATACGCAGTATTTT. This chain links TRBV7-7 with TRBJ2-3, with TRBD2 as a possible D gene (7 bases). Looked up from germline, CDR1 is SSHAT and CDR2 is FNYEAQ (reference sequence). The CDR3 totals 14 residues.

The CDR3 DNA follows: TGCAGCGTGGGGGACAGGGGGCCGGCCACTGAAGCTTTCTTT. Amino acids: CSVGDRGPATEAFF. The chain links TRBV29-1 to TRBJ1-1, with 12 positions matching TRBD1. CDR1 is SQVTM and CDR2 is ANQGSEA in the germline V gene. CDR3 length: 14 amino acids. The V segment lost 6 bases and the J segment 4 bases; nucleotides outside the gene matches: 6. Variable domain in full (rest from reference TRBV29-1 and TRBJ1-1): SAVISQKPSRDICQRGTSLTIQCQVDSQVTMMFWYRQQPGQSLTLIATANQGSEATYESGFVIDKFPISRPNLTFSTLTVSNMSPEDSSIYLCSVGDRGPATEAFFGQGTRLTVV.

This chain links TRBV13 with TRBJ2-3, with 13 bases matching TRBD2. The J segment lost 6 bases and the V segment lost 0 bases, leaving 3 bases of the junction unmatched. Germline CDR1 is PRHDT and CDR2 is FYEKMQ (reference sequence). The length of the CDR3 is 16 residues. The CDR3 bases are TGTGCCAGCAGCTTAGGGAGGACTAGCGGGAGTGATACGCAGTATTTT. Its protein is CASSLGRTSGSDTQYF.

The V and J genes are TRBV29-1 and TRBJ1-2; maybe TRBD1 (6 bases). Germline V CDR1 and CDR2: SQVTM, ANQGSEA. The V end lost 4 bases, the J end lost 5 bases, and 11 bases lay between the germline ends. CDR3 size: 12 residues. The CDR3 is CSVGEGGYGYTF. The DNA of the CDR3 is TGCAGCGTTGGAGAGGGGGGGTATGGCTACACCTTC.

The gene calls are TRBV2 and TRBJ2-5, with D uncertain. The ends were cut back, 1 base at V and 4 bases at J, with 10 bases in the middle. CDR3 length: 14 amino acids. Germline loops: CDR1 SNHLY, CDR2 FYNNEI. In DNA, the CDR3 is TGTGCCAGCAGTGAAGTCCTCCCGGGAGAGACCCAGTACTTC. Translating it yields CASSEVLPGETQYF.

The chain is built from TRBV7-2 and TRBJ2-6; 7 bases align to TRBD2. This CDR3 region has 17 residues. After removal of 5 bases from V and 5 bases from J, the junction contained 12 bases not matched to a gene. The germline gives CDR1 SGHTA, CDR2 FQGNSA. In nucleotides, the CDR3 is TGTGCCAGCAGCCCCGGGAGGCCCTCTCTGAGGGCCAACGTCCTGACTTTC. Amino acids: CASSPGRPSLRANVLTF. The complete variable domain, with remaining parts taken from reference TRBV7-2 and TRBJ2-6, reads GAGVSQSPSNKVTEKGKDVELRCDPISGHTALYWYRQSLGQGLEFLIYFQGNSAPDKSGLPSDRFSAERTGGSVSTLTIQRTQQEDSAVYLCASSPGRPSLRANVLTFGAGSRLTVL.

The chain carries TRBV4-3 and TRBJ1-6; weak D call: TRBD1 (6 bases). V lost 0 bases and J lost 6, with 15 bases in between. Germline assignment: CDR1 LGHNA and CDR2 YSLEER. The CDR3 has 17 amino acids. The CDR3 nucleotides are TGCGCCAGCAGCCAAGATGCCCGTGGGGGCAGTAATTCACCCCTCCACTTT. It translates to CASSQDARGGSNSPLHF.

The chain is built from TRBV4-1 and TRBJ1-2; D remains ambiguous. CDR3 size: 14 residues. Trimming removed 4 bases from V and 8 bases from J, with 17 bases in between. CDR1 is MGHRA, CDR2 YSYEKL, per germline. The CDR3 DNA reads TGCGCCAGCAGCCCGTTCCGGGGTAAGGAGGGCTACACCTTC. Its translation is CASSPFRGKEGYTF.

The chain uses TRBV19 and TRBJ2-7; 9 bases are a match to TRBD1. The germline V gene encodes CDR1 LNHDA and CDR2 SQIVND (reference sequence). Trimming at V came to 11 bases and at J to 1 base, leaving 9 bases not matched to a gene. The CDR3 runs to 14 residues. The CDR3 reads CAGPRTGESYEQYF. CDR3 sequence (DNA): TGTGCCGGACCTCGGACAGGGGAGTCCTACGAGCAGTACTTC.

The chain carries TRBV10-3 and TRBJ1-1; D possibly corresponds to TRBD1 (6 bases). V lost 0 bases to trimming and J lost 0 bases, with 8 bases between them. The germline V gene encodes CDR1 ENHRY and CDR2 SYGVKD. The CDR3 loop spans 15 amino acids. Here the CDR3 DNA reads TGTGCCATCAGTGAGTCAGGGACAATGAACACTGAAGCTTTCTTT. It encodes CAISESGTMNTEAFF.